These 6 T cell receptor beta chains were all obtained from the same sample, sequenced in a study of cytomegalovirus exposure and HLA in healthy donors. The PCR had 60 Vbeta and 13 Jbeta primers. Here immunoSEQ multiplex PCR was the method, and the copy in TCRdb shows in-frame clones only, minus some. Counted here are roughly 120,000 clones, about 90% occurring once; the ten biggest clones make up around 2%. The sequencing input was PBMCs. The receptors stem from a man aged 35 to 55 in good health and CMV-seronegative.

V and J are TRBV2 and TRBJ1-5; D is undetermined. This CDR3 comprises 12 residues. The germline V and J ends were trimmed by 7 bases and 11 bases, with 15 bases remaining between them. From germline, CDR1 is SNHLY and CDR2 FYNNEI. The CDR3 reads CASNTIPRAQHF. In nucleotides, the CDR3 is TGTGCCAGCAACACTATCCCCCGGGCCCAGCATTTT.

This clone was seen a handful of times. The CDR3 DNA is TGTGCCAGCACCTCGGAGGGTGGCAATCAGCCCCAGCATTTT. Amino acid sequence: CASTSEGGNQPQHF. The chain combines TRBV7-2 with TRBJ1-5; D ambiguous. The V gene lost 7 bases and the J gene lost 2 bases, with 12 bases spanning the gap. CDR1 and CDR2 from the germline V gene are SGHTA and FQGNSA. The length of the CDR3 is 14 residues. The variable domain in full, completed from reference TRBV7-2 and TRBJ1-5, reads GAGVSQSPSNKVTEKGKDVELRCDPISGHTALYWYRQSLGQGLEFLIYFQGNSAPDKSGLPSDRFSAERTGGSVSTLTIQRTQQEDSAVYLCASTSEGGNQPQHFGDGTRLSIL.

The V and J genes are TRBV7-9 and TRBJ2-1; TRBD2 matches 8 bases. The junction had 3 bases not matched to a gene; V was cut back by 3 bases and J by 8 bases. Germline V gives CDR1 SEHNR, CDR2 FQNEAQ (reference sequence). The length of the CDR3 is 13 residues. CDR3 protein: CASSLSGRDEQFF. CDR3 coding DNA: TGTGCCAGCAGCTTGAGCGGGAGAGATGAGCAGTTCTTC.

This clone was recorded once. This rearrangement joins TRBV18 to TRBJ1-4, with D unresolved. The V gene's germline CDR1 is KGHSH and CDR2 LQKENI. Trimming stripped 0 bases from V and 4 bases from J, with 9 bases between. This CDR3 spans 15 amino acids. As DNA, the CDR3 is TGTGCCAGCTCACCACCGGAACGGGATAATGAAAAACTGTTTTTT. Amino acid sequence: CASSPPERDNEKLFF.

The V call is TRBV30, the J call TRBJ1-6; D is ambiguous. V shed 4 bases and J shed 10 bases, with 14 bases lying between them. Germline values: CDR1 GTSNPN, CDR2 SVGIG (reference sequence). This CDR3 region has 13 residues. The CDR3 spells CAWTAQLRSPLHF. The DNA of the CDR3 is TGTGCCTGGACCGCTCAACTTCGCTCACCCCTCCACTTT.

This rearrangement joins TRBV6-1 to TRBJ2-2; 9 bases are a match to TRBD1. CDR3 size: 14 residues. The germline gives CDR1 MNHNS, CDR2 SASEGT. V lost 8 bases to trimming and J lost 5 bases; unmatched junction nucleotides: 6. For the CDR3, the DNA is TGTGCCAGCTGCGGACAGGGGAGGACCGGGGAGCTGTTTTTT. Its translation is CASCGQGRTGELFF.